This is a list of T cell receptor beta chains from one sample in a study of T-cell memory formation after mild COVID-19. TCRdb recomputed calls from the 5' RACE reads with MiXCR, one row per CDR3 protein. The table shows 300,000 to 400,000 distinct CDR3 sequences, with about 21% occurring only once. What was sequenced was PBMCs or a T cell subset sorted from them (not recorded which). The receptors were sampled from an adult woman who had mild COVID-19 (a few samples of this study predate the infection). Cell type and time point are not known. CDR3s include the opening cysteine and the closing phenylalanine or tryptophan. D genes are given only for firm matches. The size field is filled for only some rows; it gives once, few, many or a size class.

few	TRBJ1-2	-	TRBV6-1	CASTRGGLYGYTF	TGTGCCAGCACCAGAGGCGGTCTCTATGGCTACACCTTC
-	TRBJ2-7	TRBD1	TRBV12-3/TRBV12-4	CASSPGTGGRGTYEQYF	TGTGCCAGCAGTCCTGGGACAGGGGGACGTGGGACCTACGAGCAGTACTTC
-	TRBJ2-1	-	TRBV7-3	CASSPVGVGNEQFF	TGTGCCAGCAGCCCCGTCGGGGTCGGGAATGAGCAGTTCTTC
few	TRBJ1-6	-	TRBV12-3/TRBV12-4	CASSFGQPKDSPLHF	TGTGCCAGCAGTTTTGGACAACCGAAGGATTCACCCCTCCACTTT
once	TRBJ2-3	-	TRBV5-1	CASSLGPAADTQYF	TGCGCCAGCAGCTTAGGACCTGCGGCGGATACGCAGTATTTT
few	TRBJ1-1	TRBD1	TRBV19	CASWDRAGSGFF	TGTGCCAGTTGGGACAGGGCAGGATCGGGTTTCTTT
few	TRBJ2-3	TRBD2	TRBV20-1	CSAKTSDYTDTQYF	TGCAGTGCCAAAACTAGCGACTACACAGATACGCAGTATTTT
few	TRBJ1-1	-	TRBV6-5	CASREGENTEAFF	TGTGCCAGCAGGGAAGGGGAGAACACTGAAGCTTTCTTT
many	TRBJ1-1	-	TRBV9	CASSPYSTPNTEAFF	TGTGCCAGCAGCCCCTATTCAACGCCGAACACTGAAGCTTTCTTT
-	TRBJ2-5	TRBD2	TRBV5-5	CASSLGLAGPQWGQETQYF	TGTGCCAGCAGCTTGGGACTAGCGGGGCCCCAATGGGGCCAAGAGACCCAGTACTTC
-	TRBJ2-7	TRBD2	TRBV9	CASSARLAGGSREQYF	TGTGCCAGCAGCGCGAGACTAGCGGGAGGATCCCGCGAGCAGTACTTC
once	TRBJ2-7	TRBD1	TRBV3-1	CASSQGGTAHYEQYF	TGTGCCAGCAGCCAAGGGGGGACAGCCCACTACGAGCAGTACTTC
-	TRBJ2-1	TRBD2	TRBV12-3/TRBV12-4	CASSSLAGAIDEQFF	TGTGCCAGCAGTTCTTTAGCGGGGGCTATCGATGAGCAGTTCTTC
-	TRBJ1-2	TRBD1	TRBV7-2	CASSQGQGAVYGYTF	TGTGCCAGCAGCCAGGGACAGGGGGCTGTCTATGGCTACACCTTC
many	TRBJ2-7	TRBD1	TRBV4-1	CASSQDRGPGSYEQYF	TGCGCCAGCAGCCAAGATAGGGGGCCTGGCTCCTACGAGCAGTACTTC
few	TRBJ2-7	-	TRBV11-2	CASSLGMMLREQYF	TGTGCCAGCAGCTTAGGTATGATGCTTCGCGAGCAGTACTTC